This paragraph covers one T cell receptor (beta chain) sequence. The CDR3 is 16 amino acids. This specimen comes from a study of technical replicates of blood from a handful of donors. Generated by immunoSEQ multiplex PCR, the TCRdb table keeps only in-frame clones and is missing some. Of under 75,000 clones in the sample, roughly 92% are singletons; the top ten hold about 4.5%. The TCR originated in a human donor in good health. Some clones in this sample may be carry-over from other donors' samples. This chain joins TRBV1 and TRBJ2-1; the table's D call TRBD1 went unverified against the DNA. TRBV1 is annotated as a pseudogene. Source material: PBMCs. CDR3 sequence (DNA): TGCACCAGCAGCCAAGATCGAGGGGGCTCCTACAATGAGCAGTTCTTC. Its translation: CTSSQDRGGSYNEQFF.